The 16 T cell receptor beta chains below come from one sample, sequenced in a study of technical replicates of blood from a handful of donors. The data were produced by immunoSEQ multiplex PCR, yet TCRdb's version contains in-frame clones alone and is incomplete. The table lists tens of thousands of clones, roughly 97% of them singletons. The source material was T cells isolated from PBMCs. These receptor sequences come from a human donor in good health.

A note on this clone: This sample also contains other DNA sequences that code for the same CDR3. The V and J genes are TRBV4-1 and TRBJ1-1; 9 bases are shared with TRBD1. Germline lookup yields CDR1 MGHRA and CDR2 YSYEKL. The CDR3 contains 14 residues. J gave up 4 bases and V 2 bases, and 2 bases lay outside the gene matches. DNA for the CDR3: TGCGCCAGCAGCCAACCGACAGGGGGCACTGAAGCTTTCTTT. Its protein product is CASSQPTGGTEAFF.

This chain connects TRBV6-1 to TRBJ1-5; D may be TRBD1 (5 bases). The V end was cut by 4 bases, the J end by 0 bases, with 13 bases between. Per germline, CDR1 MNHNS and CDR2 SASEGT. There are 16 residues in the CDR3. The CDR3 DNA sequence: TGTGCCAGCAGTGTGCGGGGGGAGGGTAGCAATCAGCCCCAGCATTTT. Protein product: CASSVRGEGSNQPQHF.

This chain uses TRBV11-3 with TRBJ1-1, with D tentatively TRBD1 (5 bases). Germline V gene data show CDR1 as SGHNT and CDR2 as YENEEA. The V gene lost 5 bases and the J gene lost 5 bases, with 12 bases spanning the gap. This CDR3 region has 13 residues. As DNA, the CDR3 is TGTGCCAGCAGCCTGGGGCCCGGGACTGAAGCTTTCTTT. The encoded protein is CASSLGPGTEAFF.

Only one count was recorded for this clone. The chain recombines TRBV2 with TRBJ1-5; the D gene is possibly TRBD1 (5 bases). Trimming stripped 6 bases from V and 5 bases from J, with 14 bases between. CDR1 is SNHLY and CDR2 is FYNNEI in the germline V gene. The CDR3 extends over 14 amino acids. In DNA, the CDR3 is TGTGCCAGCAGCTACACAGGCAACCATCAGCCCCAGCATTTT. Translation: CASSYTGNHQPQHF.

The CDR3 DNA is TGCAGCGTTGGGACGGGGAGGGCCGGGGAGCTGTTTTTT. It codes for CSVGTGRAGELFF. The chain uses TRBV29-1 and TRBJ2-2, with TRBD2 matching over 7 bases. V lost 4 bases to trimming and J lost 6 bases; unmatched junction nucleotides: 5. The CDR3 sequence is 13 residues long. In germline, CDR1 is SQVTM, CDR2 ANQGSEA.

The rearrangement joins TRBV6-6 to TRBJ2-5; perhaps TRBD1 as D (6 bases). Per germline, CDR1 MNHNY and CDR2 SVGAGI (reference sequence). The CDR3 has 14 residues. Trimming stripped 0 bases from V and 3 bases from J, with 8 bases between. CDR3 in DNA: TGTGCCAGCAGTTACTCGTGGACAGAAGAGACCCAGTACTTC. Its protein product is CASSYSWTEETQYF.

This chain joins TRBV11-3 and TRBJ2-7, with D perhaps TRBD1 (5 bases). The CDR3 loop spans 14 amino acids. Trimming pared 2 bases from V and 6 bases from J, leaving 14 bases between. The germline V gene has CDR1 SGHNT and CDR2 YENEEA. The CDR3 nucleotides read TGTGCCAGCAGCTTAATTACAGGTCCCTCCGAGCAGTACTTC. Its translation is CASSLITGPSEQYF.

The V and J genes are TRBV4-1 and TRBJ2-1; 8 bases are shared with TRBD2. The CDR3 length is 15 residues. V was clipped by 1 base and J by 2 bases; unmatched bases: 1. Germline lookup yields CDR1 MGHRA and CDR2 YSYEKL. CDR3 sequence (DNA): TGCGCCAGCAGCCAAGCGGGGGGGGCCTACAATGAGCAGTTCTTC. This encodes CASSQAGGAYNEQFF.

The chain carries TRBV7-9 and TRBJ2-7; 9 positions match TRBD2. The germline gives CDR1 SEHNR, CDR2 FQNEAQ (reference sequence). Trimming removed 3 bases from V and 5 bases from J; junction bases left unmatched: 5. This CDR3 has 14 residues. CDR3 coding DNA: TGTGCCAGCAGCTTTAGCGGGAGAGCCCACGAGCAGTACTTC. It specifies CASSFSGRAHEQYF.

V usage is TRBV10-3 and J usage is TRBJ2-3; the match to TRBD1 covers 7 bases. This CDR3 comprises 21 residues. CDR1 ENHRY and CDR2 SYGVKD come from the germline V gene. After removal of 0 bases from V and 2 bases from J, the junction contained 20 bases not matched to a gene. The CDR3 nucleotides are TGTGCCATCAGTGAGTCGATAGGAAAGCAGGGGGATCAACTTTTCACAGATACGCAGTATTTT. It encodes CAISESIGKQGDQLFTDTQYF.

V is TRBV30 and J is TRBJ1-6; unclear D gene. Trimming stripped 5 bases from V and 7 bases from J, with 15 bases between. The CDR3 loop spans 14 amino acids. Germline CDR1 is GTSNPN and CDR2 is SVGIG (reference sequence). The CDR3 coding sequence is TGTGCCTGGGAAACGGGGAATAAGAATTCACCCCTCCACTTT. Translation: CAWETGNKNSPLHF.

The chain has TRBV7-6 and TRBJ2-7; TRBD2 is a possible D gene (5 bases). Trimming left V 0 bases short and J 1 base short, with 10 bases between. Germline V gene sequence: CDR1 SGHVS, CDR2 FNYEAQ. The CDR3 covers 15 residues. The DNA for the CDR3 is TGTGCCAGCAGCTTAGCCGCGGGCCTTTCCTACGAGCAGTACTTC. This gives the protein CASSLAAGLSYEQYF. The full variable domain, in which reference TRBV7-6 and TRBJ2-7 provide the parts outside the CDR3, is GAGVSQSPRYKVTKRGQDVALRCDPISGHVSLYWYRQALGQGPEFLTYFNYEAQQDKSGLPNDRFSAERPEGSISTLTIQRTEQRDSAMYRCASSLAAGLSYEQYFGPGTRLTVT.

This clone was picked up one time. V usage is TRBV4-1 and J usage is TRBJ2-7; 9 positions match TRBD1. V gave up 3 bases and J gave up 5 bases; unmatched junction bases: 8. Germline CDR1 MGHRA, CDR2 YSYEKL. There are 15 residues in the CDR3. CDR3 sequence: CASSHLRDRVHEQYF. CDR3 coding DNA: TGCGCCAGCAGCCATCTCCGGGACAGGGTACACGAGCAGTACTTC.

The table lists this clone with a count of one. The chain combines TRBV6-1 with TRBJ2-7; 10 bases are a match to TRBD1. Unmatched junction bases numbered 6, after V lost 8 bases and J lost 2 bases. Germline CDR1 and CDR2: MNHNS and SASEGT. The CDR3 is 14 residues long. Here the CDR3 DNA reads TGTGCCAGCCTTCGGACAGGGGGGACCTACGAGCAGTACTTC. This translates into CASLRTGGTYEQYF.

The chain carries TRBV5-4 and TRBJ1-3; possible D gene TRBD1, 6 bases. Trimming removed 3 bases at V and 4 bases at J, with 11 bases between. CDR3 length: 14 residues. Germline values: CDR1 SGHNT, CDR2 YYREEE (reference sequence). The chain's CDR3 is CASSSGTQGNTIYF. In DNA form, the CDR3 reads TGTGCCAGCAGCTCCGGGACACAGGGAAACACCATATATTTT.

The gene calls are TRBV2 and TRBJ1-2; 9 positions agree with TRBD1. Germline V gives CDR1 SNHLY, CDR2 FYNNEI. The junction had 1 base not matched to a gene; V was cut back by 1 base and J by 7 bases. This CDR3 has 13 residues. CDR3 in amino acids: CASSEGQGGGYTF. The CDR3 coding sequence is TGTGCCAGCAGTGAAGGACAGGGGGGTGGCTACACCTTC.